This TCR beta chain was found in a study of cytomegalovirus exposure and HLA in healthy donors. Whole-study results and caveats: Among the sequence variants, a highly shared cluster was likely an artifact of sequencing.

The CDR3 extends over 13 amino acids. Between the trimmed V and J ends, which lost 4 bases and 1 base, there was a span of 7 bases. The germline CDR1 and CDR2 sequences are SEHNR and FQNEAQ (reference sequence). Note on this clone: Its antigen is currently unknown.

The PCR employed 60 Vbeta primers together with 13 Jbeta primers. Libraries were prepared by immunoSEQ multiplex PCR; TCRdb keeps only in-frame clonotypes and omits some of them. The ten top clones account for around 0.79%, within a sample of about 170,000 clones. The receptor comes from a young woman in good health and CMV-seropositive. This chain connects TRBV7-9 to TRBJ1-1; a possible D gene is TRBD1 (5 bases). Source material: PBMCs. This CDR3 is CASSSGQNTEAFF. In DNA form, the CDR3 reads TGTGCCAGCAGCTCAGGGCAGAACACTGAAGCTTTCTTT.